Below, 32 T cell receptor beta chains from the same sample are listed, as sequenced in a study of Ad26.COV2.S vaccination and SARS-CoV-2 variants. Described treatment: 19 received Ad26.COV2.S at low or high dose, single or two shots; roughly five received placebo; per-sample allocation not given. Vaccine and placebo recipients were sampled on day 63 after the first injection. This table comes from immunoSEQ multiplex PCR, and its TCRdb copy is limited to in-frame clones, with some not included. Of a few hundred thousand clones listed, 80% to 95% are singletons. The input for sequencing was peripheral blood, taken in a trial of Ad26.COV2.S vaccine versus placebo. Every receptor here comes from a person aged 18-65 years who received the Ad26.COV2.S COVID-19 vaccine or a placebo.

The V gene is TRBV4-1, the J gene TRBJ2-5, with no clear D. The CDR3 spans 16 residues. V was cut by 0 bases and J by 1 base, with 12 bases left in between. The germline CDR1 and CDR2 sequences are MGHRA and YSYEKL. CDR3 protein: CASSQDLESTQETQYF. CDR3 nucleotide sequence: TGCGCCAGCAGCCAAGATCTGGAGAGCACCCAAGAGACCCAGTACTTC.

As DNA, the CDR3 is TGTGCCAGCAGTTACTGGACGGGGAACTATGGCTACACCTTC. Translation gives CASSYWTGNYGYTF. The chain employs TRBV6-2 or TRBV6-3 and TRBJ1-2; D is unclear. Germline values: CDR1 MNHEY, CDR2 SVGEGT. V was cut by 1 base and J by 2 bases, with 8 bases left in between. The CDR3 covers 14 residues.

V is TRBV3-1 (or the pseudogene TRBV3-2) and J is TRBJ2-7; maybe TRBD2 (6 bases). V was pared by 4 bases and J by 7 bases, with 11 bases between. The CDR3 extends over 12 amino acids. Germline lookup yields CDR1 LGHDT and CDR2 YNNKEL (reference sequence). The CDR3 sequence is CASSPGVTEQYF. The CDR3, as DNA: TGTGCCAGCAGCCCGGGGGTTACTGAGCAGTACTTC.

The CDR3 loop reads CASSRYSDPTLTNYGYTF. CDR3 sequence (DNA): TGTGCCAGCAGCCGTTACAGCGACCCTACGCTTACTAACTATGGCTACACCTTC. The chain joins TRBV5-6 to TRBJ1-2; the D is unclear. The CDR3 length is 18 residues. Germline V gene data show CDR1 as SGHDT and CDR2 as YYEEEE. Trimming removed 4 bases from V and 0 bases from J, with 22 bases in between.

The chain is built from TRBV25-1 and TRBJ2-1; tentatively, D is TRBD2 (5 bases). The germline gives CDR1 MGHDK, CDR2 SYGVNS. The CDR3 runs 15 residues. V dropped 3 bases and J dropped 5 bases, with 14 bases sitting between them. The CDR3 sequence is CASSDPAGSHNEQFF. The CDR3 DNA follows: TGTGCCAGCAGTGATCCCGCGGGTTCCCACAATGAGCAGTTCTTC.

This chain connects TRBV10-2 to TRBJ2-7; D gene unclear. Trimming took 2 bases from V and 4 from J, leaving 9 bases between them. This CDR3 has 13 amino acids. Germline CDR1 is WSHSY and CDR2 is SAAADI. CDR3 nucleotides: TGCGCCAGCAGTGAGAGGTCAATTTACGAGCAGTACTTC. Protein sequence: CASSERSIYEQYF.

This clone has a handful of counts. The V gene is TRBV7-9, the J gene TRBJ2-2; D is unresolved. CDR1 and CDR2 (germline): SEHNR, FQNEAQ (reference sequence). This CDR3 is built from 15 residues. Trimming removed 5 bases at V and 9 bases at J, with 19 bases between. The CDR3 DNA reads as TGTGCCAGCAGCCAAGGGTCGGACGTCAGCAGGGAGCTGTTTTTT. Translation gives CASSQGSDVSRELFF.

CDR3 loop: CASSIPSGRNVAKNIQYF. CDR3 coding DNA: TGTGCCAGTAGTATACCTAGCGGGAGAAATGTGGCCAAAAACATTCAGTACTTC. The chain employs TRBV19 and TRBJ2-4, with TRBD2 matching over 10 bases. CDR1 and CDR2 (germline): LNHDA, SQIVND (reference sequence). With V trimmed by 2 bases and J by 1 base, 8 bases remained unmatched. The CDR3 runs 18 residues.

This CDR3 reads CASSMFYGYTF. CDR3 nucleotides: TGTGCCAGTAGTATGTTTTATGGCTACACCTTC. This chain uses TRBV19 with TRBJ1-2; D gene uncertain. Trimming stripped 3 bases from V and 5 bases from J, with 4 bases between. The CDR3 runs to 11 residues. CDR1 is LNHDA, CDR2 SQIVND, per germline (reference sequence).

V gene TRBV19 combines with J gene TRBJ1-5, with TRBD1 as a possible D gene (5 bases). The germline V gene has CDR1 LNHDA and CDR2 SQIVND (reference sequence). V was trimmed by 0 bases and J by 3 bases, leaving 15 bases between them. The CDR3 is 17 residues long. DNA of the CDR3: TGTGCCAGTAGTATAGACTTCGGCAGGGAATTCAATCAGCCCCAGCATTTT. It is translated as CASSIDFGREFNQPQHF.

This chain uses TRBV9 with TRBJ2-1; no clear D. V was shortened by 0 bases and J by 5 bases, with 15 bases between the two germline ends. CDR3 size: 16 residues. Looked up from germline, CDR1 is SGDLS and CDR2 is YYNGEE. This CDR3 is CASSVGSAYGNNEQFF. CDR3 bases: TGTGCCAGCAGCGTAGGATCAGCGTACGGCAACAATGAGCAGTTCTTC.

This clone was counted a few times. The chain has TRBV21-1 and TRBJ2-1; the table's D call of TRBD2 was not tested on the DNA. TRBV21-1 is an annotated pseudogene. This CDR3 contains 16 residues. The CDR3, as DNA: TGTGCCAGCAGCGATCCTCGACTAGCGGTATACAATGAGCAGTTCTTC. This translates into CASSDPRLAVYNEQFF.

This chain links TRBV5-1 with TRBJ2-3; possible D gene TRBD2, 6 bases. V was shortened by 1 base and J by 1 base, with 7 bases between the two germline ends. Germline loops: CDR1 SGHRS, CDR2 YFSETQ. The CDR3 has 14 amino acids. CDR3 DNA: TGCGCCAGCAGCTTGTCTAGCGGCACAGATACGCAGTATTTT. Translated: CASSLSSGTDTQYF.

V and J are TRBV10-3 and TRBJ2-7; TRBD2 matches at 10 bases. The length of the CDR3 is 16 residues. Germline-derived CDR1 and CDR2 are ENHRY and SYGVKD. Trimming took 2 bases from V and 5 from J; bases not matched to a gene: 9. CDR3 nucleotide sequence: TGTGCCATCAGTGAGAGGGCTAGCGGGAGAGGGAACGAGCAGTACTTC. It specifies CAISERASGRGNEQYF.

The V call is TRBV24-1, the J call TRBJ2-1, with no clear D. Germline V lookup: CDR1 KGHDR, CDR2 SFDVKD. This CDR3 is built from 11 residues. V shed 5 bases and J shed 5 bases, with 3 bases lying between them. The DNA for the CDR3 is TGTGCCACCAGTGCCCACAATGAGCAGTTCTTC. Its translation: CATSAHNEQFF.

The chain carries TRBV4-3 and TRBJ2-5; TRBD2 might be the D (6 bases). Trimming cost V 3 bases and J 7 bases, with 18 bases left between them. Germline V gene sequence: CDR1 LGHNA, CDR2 YSLEER. This CDR3 comprises 15 residues. Here the CDR3 DNA reads TGCGCCAGCAGCCAGGGCCCGGGGGTCCCTGGGACCCAGTACTTC. Translated: CASSQGPGVPGTQYF.

The V call is TRBV19, the J call TRBJ2-7; TRBD1 agrees at 8 bases. Germline values: CDR1 LNHDA, CDR2 SQIVND (reference sequence). V shed 3 bases, J shed 1 base, and the junction held 2 bases outside the gene matches. The CDR3 consists of 14 residues. This CDR3 is CASSIWDRSYEQYF. The CDR3 DNA sequence: TGTGCCAGTAGTATTTGGGACAGGTCCTACGAGCAGTACTTC.

V usage is TRBV18 and J usage is TRBJ2-5; tentative D call: TRBD2 (6 bases). This CDR3 region has 13 residues. The ends were cut back, 3 bases at V and 3 bases at J, with 8 bases in the middle. Germline CDR1 KGHSH, CDR2 LQKENI. DNA for the CDR3: TGTGCCAGCTCACCGCGGAGGGAAGAGACCCAGTACTTC. Encoded protein: CASSPRREETQYF.

This clone has a single count. The chain carries TRBV28 and TRBJ2-7; 9 bases agree with TRBD1. Germline V gene data show CDR1 as MDHEN and CDR2 as SYDVKM. Losses at the gene ends were 5 bases for V and 4 bases for J; bases not matched to a gene: 12. The CDR3 covers 16 residues. The CDR3 coding sequence is TGTGCCAGCAGTGAAAACCGGGACAGGGTCGATTACGAGCAGTACTTC. Protein sequence: CASSENRDRVDYEQYF.

A single count supports this clone. CDR3: CASSLNWAGTATNEKLFF. The CDR3 DNA sequence: TGTGCCAGCAGCTTAAATTGGGCGGGGACCGCAACTAATGAAAAACTGTTTTTT. This rearrangement joins TRBV11-2 to TRBJ1-4, with D possibly TRBD1 on 5 matching bases. This CDR3 contains 18 residues. Germline lookup yields CDR1 SGHAT and CDR2 FQNNGV. The V end was cut by 2 bases, the J end by 0 bases, with 16 bases between.

The chain couples TRBV4-1 to TRBJ2-7, with 9 positions matching TRBD1. The ends lost 1 base at V and 3 bases at J; junction bases unmatched: 1. This CDR3 is built from 14 residues. Per the germline V gene, CDR1 is MGHRA and CDR2 is YSYEKL. CDR3 DNA: TGCGCCAGCAGCCAAGGGGGACAGGGCTACGAGCAGTACTTC. It is translated as CASSQGGQGYEQYF.

The genes are TRBV3-1 (or the pseudogene TRBV3-2) and TRBJ2-5, with 13 bases matching TRBD2. The germline V gene has CDR1 LGHDT and CDR2 YNNKEL (reference sequence). The junction had 4 bases not matched to a gene; V was cut back by 3 bases and J by 3 bases. There are 16 residues in the CDR3. CDR3 protein: CASSHLGTSGEETQYF. The CDR3, as DNA: TGTGCCAGCAGCCATTTGGGGACTAGCGGGGAAGAGACCCAGTACTTC.

This chain connects TRBV29-1 to TRBJ1-2; no definite D call. CDR3 length equals 11 residues. V was cut by 7 bases and J by 7 bases, with 13 bases left in between. CDR1 and CDR2 from the germline V gene are SQVTM and ANQGSEA. For the CDR3, the DNA is TGCAGCGCTCCTCGAGCAGGTGGCTACACCTTC. This sequence encodes CSAPRAGGYTF.

The rearrangement joins TRBV28 to TRBJ1-2, with TRBD1 as a possible D gene (5 bases). Trimming pared 4 bases from V and 0 bases from J, leaving 9 bases between. Germline CDR1 and CDR2: MDHEN and SYDVKM. CDR3 length: 14 amino acids. CDR3 sequence (DNA): TGTGCCAGCAGTTCATCGACAGCTAACTATGGCTACACCTTC. Translation gives CASSSSTANYGYTF.

This rearrangement joins TRBV5-1 to TRBJ2-3; D remains ambiguous. The germline V gene has CDR1 SGHRS and CDR2 YFSETQ. The CDR3 has 12 amino acids. V was shortened by 1 base and J by 4 bases, with 4 bases between the two germline ends. The CDR3 loop reads CASSLSADTQYF. The CDR3, as DNA: TGCGCCAGCAGCTTGAGTGCAGATACGCAGTATTTT.

The chain employs TRBV29-1 and TRBJ1-1; weak D call: TRBD1 (5 bases). CDR1 is SQVTM and CDR2 is ANQGSEA in the germline V gene. This CDR3 spans 12 amino acids. The V end lost 5 bases, the J end lost 5 bases, and 12 bases lay between the germline ends. The CDR3, as DNA: TGCAGCGTTACGGGGGAAGGGACTGAAGCTTTCTTT. Residues: CSVTGEGTEAFF.

The genes are TRBV6-2 or TRBV6-3 and TRBJ2-1, with 11 bases fitting TRBD1. The CDR3 runs 16 residues. The germline V gene encodes CDR1 MNHEY and CDR2 SVGEGT. With 6 bases clipped from V and 8 bases from J, the junction kept 12 bases outside the gene matches. CDR3 nucleotides: TGTGCCAGCAGCCGTAACGGACAGGGGGCAGCAGATGAGCAGTTCTTC. This encodes CASSRNGQGAADEQFF.

This clone was recorded once. The V gene is TRBV6-5, the J gene TRBJ2-7, with 11 bases lining up with TRBD2. V shed 6 bases and J 3 bases; nucleotides not matched to a gene: 7. The germline CDR1 and CDR2 sequences are MNHEY and SVGAGI. The CDR3 runs 15 residues. CDR3 residues: CASSRPGTSGYEQYF. CDR3 nucleotide sequence: TGTGCCAGCAGCCGACCCGGGACTAGCGGCTACGAGCAGTACTTC.

This rearrangement joins TRBV6-2 or TRBV6-3 to TRBJ2-1, with TRBD2 matching 16 bases. This CDR3 is 17 amino acids long. V gave up 2 bases and J gave up 6 bases; unmatched junction bases: 4. Germline V lookup: CDR1 MNHEY, CDR2 SVGEGT. The CDR3 nucleotides read TGTGCCAGCAGTTACGGGACTAGCGGGAGGGCCTTCAATGAGCAGTTCTTC. Protein: CASSYGTSGRAFNEQFF.

This chain connects TRBV15 to TRBJ2-7; D possibly corresponds to TRBD1 (5 bases). V lost 0 bases to trimming and J lost 0 bases, with 9 bases between them. CDR3 length equals 15 residues. Per the germline V gene, CDR1 is LNHNV and CDR2 is YYDKDF (reference sequence). Written as DNA, the CDR3 is TGTGCCACCAGCAGAGATCCAGGGTTCTCCTACGAGCAGTACTTC. It translates to CATSRDPGFSYEQYF.

This chain joins TRBV11-3 and TRBJ2-3, with D perhaps matching TRBD2 (6 bases). Trimming left V 5 bases short and J 0 bases short, with 18 bases between. From germline, CDR1 is SGHNT and CDR2 YENEEA. The CDR3 loop spans 17 amino acids. CDR3 nucleotide sequence: TGTGCCAGCAGCCAGTGGGATAGCGGCACTAGCACAGATACGCAGTATTTT. Protein: CASSQWDSGTSTDTQYF. The full variable domain, completed using reference TRBV11-3 and TRBJ2-3, is EAGVVQSPRYKIIEKKQPVAFWCNPISGHNTLYWYLQNLGQGPELLIRYENEEAVDDSQLPKDRFSAERLKGVDSTLKIQPAELGDSAVYLCASSQWDSGTSTDTQYFGPGTRLTVL.

This clone was counted only a few times. The genes are TRBV7-9 and TRBJ2-2; 7 bases are a match to TRBD1. There are 15 residues in the CDR3. Looked up from germline, CDR1 is SEHNR and CDR2 is FQNEAQ (reference sequence). V shed 7 bases and J 7 bases; nucleotides not matched to a gene: 12. The CDR3 coding sequence is TGTGCCAGCATCGACAGGGTTTTATTTTTCGGGGAGCTGTTTTTT. Its protein product is CASIDRVLFFGELFF.